This T cell receptor (beta chain) was captured in a study of blood T cell repertoires in COVID-19. Study at large: Sites across the United States, Italy and Spain contributed samples from acute and convalescent COVID-19.

This clone appeared a single time. J gave up 7 bases and V 4 bases, and 13 bases lay outside the gene matches. Germline V gene sequence: CDR1 SGHDT, CDR2 YYEEEE. This CDR3 comprises 15 residues. Assay: immunoSEQ multiplex PCR; the TCRdb copy retains only in-frame clones and omits some. Of roughly 160,000 clones in the sample, more than 65% were seen once. The sequencing input was PBMCs or T cells enriched from blood (not recorded which). The chain is built from TRBV5-6 and TRBJ2-7, with TRBD1 matching 8 bases. The TCR comes from a man aged 55-75 years who had recovered from COVID-19. The CDR3 spells CASSAPRTGPGEQYF. CDR3 DNA: TGTGCCAGCAGCGCGCCGAGGACAGGGCCGGGGGAGCAGTACTTC.